This T cell receptor beta chain derives from a study of molecular identifiers for immune sequencing clone quantification. MiXCR, applied by TCRdb to the PCR reads, yields one record per CDR3 protein. The table has about 510,000 distinct CDR3 sequences, about 25% seen once. The study, taken as a whole, reports: Effector cells had over 99% of their molecules in clones above 20 RNA copies, while naive cells had under 1%.

This clonotype is a singleton in its sample. Its antigen is still unknown. The germline gene is not matched at one end of the junction; a read error may be the cause. The CDR3 spans 11 residues. CDR1 MNHNS and CDR2 SASEGT come from the germline V gene. The chain has TRBV6-1 and TRBJ2-1; D call uncertain. The sequence was obtained from a human donor in good health. Some libraries in this study had Jurkat cell RNA spiked in. The sequencing input was naive CD8+ T cells from blood, with Jurkat cell RNA spiked in. Subset in this sample: FACS-sorted CD8+CD4-CCR7+CD45RA+ naive T cells. The DNA of the CDR3 is TGTGCCAGCTGTGAAGTGGATGAGCAGTTCTTC. Amino acids: CASCEVDEQFF.